These 2 T cell receptor beta chains were sequenced from one sample in a study of shared clonotypes between healthy human individuals. Naive CD8 cells were CD45RO-negative, positively selected for CCR7, excluding terminally differentiated effector memory CD45RA+ cells. Produced via immunoSEQ multiplex PCR; TCRdb's table is partial and in-frame only. Of about 2,200,000 clones listed, around 93% are singletons. What was sequenced was naive CD8+ T cells from PBMCs. The receptor set was obtained from a young man in good health. Some clones in this sample may be carry-over from other donors' samples.

The V gene is TRBV13, the J gene TRBJ1-4, with 9 nucleotides matching TRBD1. Germline assignment: CDR1 PRHDT and CDR2 FYEKMQ (reference sequence). There are 14 residues in the CDR3. Germline trimming cut 2 bases from V and 8 bases from J; bases unmatched to any gene: 3. CDR3 coding DNA: TGTGCCAGCAGCTTATTGGGACAGGGAGAAAAACTGTTTTTT. This encodes CASSLLGQGEKLFF.

This clone appeared once. The chain recombines TRBV4-3 with TRBJ2-3, with 8 bases lining up with TRBD2. This CDR3 comprises 15 residues. The germline gives CDR1 LGHNA, CDR2 YSLEER. Germline trimming cut 2 bases from V and 4 bases from J; bases unmatched to any gene: 5. The CDR3 DNA sequence: TGCGCCAGCAGCCAATGGCGGGAGGTCCCAGATACGCAGTATTTT. Translating gives CASSQWREVPDTQYF.